The following is a T cell receptor beta chain sequence with its context. The antigen this receptor binds is unknown. Base-call qualities are not available, and no considerably larger clone is one nucleotide away. The data belong to a study of blood T cell repertoires in COVID-19 (dated by TCRdb to 2020 to 2021). For context, the study as a whole: Samples covering the acute and convalescent phases of COVID-19 were provided by collaborators in the United States, Italy and Spain. Deeply sampled blood TCRbeta repertoires from subjects exposed to, actively infected with, or recovered from COVID-19 were included in the dataset. Sample metadata almost always included a de-identified subject ID, COVID-19 status, age in years and sex. Where available, HLA class I and class II types were obtained from metadata supplied by the sample provider rather than from assay-based typing. Samples were obtained from the ongoing ImmuneRACE study (first 160 participants) and from 1,254 subjects provided by 6 global collaborators. The material from the prospective study consisted of cDNA or gDNA derived from T cells, B-cell-depleted T cells, or PBMCs. A freely available public database, intended as a resource for researchers studying the immune response to SARS-CoV-2, is where the repertoires were released.

Whole blood was collected in K2EDTA tubes by collaborating institutions according to the institutions' own protocols. For TCRbeta analysis, collaborator samples were shipped as frozen whole blood, as isolated PBMCs, or as DNA extracted from either sample type. From the cysteine up to the phenylalanine, the CDR3 has a length of 15 residues. The DNA shown is the 45-base CDR3, in frame from base 1. Trimming at the junction amounts to 1 base on V and 0 bases on J, and the germline ends lie 7 bases apart. The germline V gene (reference sequence) sets CDR1 to MNHEY and CDR2 to SMNVEV. TCRbeta CDR3 regions were amplified from genomic DNA using the immunoSEQ Assay, a bias-controlled multiplex PCR. On the study's bioinformatics: Nucleated cell counts per sample were estimated from amplification of reference gene primers within the assay. To quantify the absolute abundance of each unique TCRbeta CDR3 rearrangement, sequence reads were collapsed and filtered. Productive Simpson clonality was computed per sample as the square root of Simpson's diversity index over productive rearrangements. As stored in TCRdb, this immuneACCESS dataset retains in-frame rearrangements with V and J assigned. A fraction of the clones does not appear; measured against another copy, unresolved V genes explain less than half of the discrepancy, and the remainder lacks a known reason. V and J calls and clone size are as listed in that table; D and trimming were resolved from the DNA. The sample records 250,000 to 350,000 clones, roughly 88% of which are singletons. Jointly, the top ten make up under 2% of the sample.

General findings and caveats noted by the study authors: How much clinical and demographic metadata was included differed by source and by participant, and the metadata was provided uncurated.

The V and J segments used are TRBV27 and TRBJ2-1; possibly the D gene is TRBD1, per 5 matching bases. The sample taken for sequencing was peripheral blood. The clonotype comes from a woman aged 50 to 65 with acute or convalescent COVID-19. Here is the DNA: TGTGCCAGCAGTTTATTTCAGGGCTCCTACAATGAGCAGTTCTTC. Translated, this is CASSLFQGSYNEQFF.